The 12 T cell receptor beta chains listed next were all sequenced from one sample in a study of cytomegalovirus exposure and HLA in healthy donors. PCR employed 60 Vbeta and 13 Jbeta primers. Assay used: immunoSEQ multiplex PCR; TCRdb lists only in-frame clones, some missing. The sample shows approximately 210,000 clones, 77% of them seen only once. Sequencing was performed on PBMCs. These TCRs come from a woman aged 30 to 39 in good health and CMV-seropositive.

V is TRBV29-1 and J is TRBJ2-5; D gene uncertain. V dropped 3 bases and J dropped 3 bases, with 8 bases sitting between them. Germline V gene data show CDR1 as SQVTM and CDR2 as ANQGSEA. This CDR3 comprises 12 residues. CDR3 bases: TGCAGCGTTGAGTGGGCAGAAGAGACCCAGTACTTC. Protein product: CSVEWAEETQYF.

The chain employs TRBV5-4 and TRBJ2-3; 7 bases are a match to TRBD2. Germline V lookup: CDR1 SGHNT, CDR2 YYREEE (reference sequence). The CDR3 contains 16 residues. J was trimmed by 0 bases and V by 4 bases; bases with no gene match: 8. CDR3: CASSPRLATSTDTQYF. CDR3 in DNA: TGTGCCAGCAGCCCTAGACTAGCTACGAGCACAGATACGCAGTATTTT.

The rearrangement links TRBV7-2 to TRBJ1-5; D possibly corresponds to TRBD1 (5 bases). Trimming took off 5 bases at V and 4 bases at J, with 15 bases between the two ends. The CDR3 runs to 15 residues. Germline CDR1 reads SGHTA; CDR2 reads FQGNSA. CDR3 sequence reads: CASSPSGGGNQPQHF. CDR3 in DNA: TGTGCCAGCAGCCCTTCCGGGGGAGGGAATCAGCCCCAGCATTTT.

This clone has a single count. This chain joins TRBV9 and TRBJ1-2; 8 positions agree with TRBD1. The V segment lost 0 bases and the J segment 4 bases; nucleotides outside the gene matches: 5. CDR3 length: 15 residues. Per germline, CDR1 SGDLS and CDR2 YYNGEE. CDR3: CASSVATGGPYGYTF. As DNA, the CDR3 is TGTGCCAGCAGCGTAGCTACAGGGGGACCCTATGGCTACACCTTC.

V usage is TRBV5-1 and J usage is TRBJ1-4, with TRBD1 as a possible D gene (6 bases). The CDR3 consists of 14 residues. Trimming left V 3 bases short and J 6 bases short, with 12 bases between. The germline V gene encodes CDR1 SGHRS and CDR2 YFSETQ. The CDR3, as DNA: TGCGCCAGCAGCTCAGCAGGGGTCGATGAAAAACTGTTTTTT. Translated: CASSSAGVDEKLFF.

The chain links TRBV18 to TRBJ2-7; 9 bases are a match to TRBD1. CDR1 and CDR2 from the germline V gene are KGHSH and LQKENI. This CDR3 is built from 16 residues. Trimming took 2 bases from V and 2 from J; bases not matched to a gene: 7. The CDR3 DNA reads TGTGCCAGCTCACCAAGACGGGACAGGGTAACCTACGAGCAGTACTTC. Encoded protein: CASSPRRDRVTYEQYF. The variable domain in full, completed from reference TRBV18 and TRBJ2-7, reads NAGVMQNPRHLVRRRGQEARLRCSPMKGHSHVYWYRQLPEEGLKFMVYLQKENIIDESGMPKERFSAEFPKEGPSILRIQQVVRGDSAAYFCASSPRRDRVTYEQYFGPGTRLTVT.

V gene TRBV28 combines with J gene TRBJ1-2; D remains unclear. The CDR3 spans 12 residues. From germline, CDR1 is MDHEN and CDR2 SYDVKM. The V and J ends lost 5 bases and 4 bases respectively, with 8 bases between them. The CDR3 reads CASSPHIYGYTF. The CDR3 DNA is TGTGCCAGCAGTCCACACATCTATGGCTACACCTTC.

This chain links TRBV9 with TRBJ1-2, with a weak D call TRBD1 (5 bases). Germline loops: CDR1 SGDLS, CDR2 YYNGEE. V lost 3 bases, J lost 5 bases, and 17 bases lay in between. The CDR3 runs 15 residues. CDR3: CASSGTHRRGYGYTF. The CDR3 nucleotides read TGTGCCAGCAGCGGAACGCACAGGCGAGGATATGGCTACACCTTC.

The V call is TRBV5-4, the J call TRBJ1-2; D perhaps matches TRBD1 (5 bases). V dropped 2 bases and J dropped 1 base, with 6 bases sitting between them. The V gene's germline CDR1 is SGHNT and CDR2 YYREEE (reference sequence). The CDR3 is made up of 13 amino acids. CDR3 bases: TGTGCCAGCAGCTTTCAGGGTAACTATGGCTACACCTTC. Amino acids: CASSFQGNYGYTF.

The chain combines TRBV4-1 with TRBJ2-5, with 8 nucleotides matching TRBD2. The CDR3 totals 16 residues. Per the germline V gene, CDR1 is MGHRA and CDR2 is YSYEKL. V lost 4 bases and J lost 3; bases outside the gene matches: 10. The CDR3 region has the DNA TGCGCCAGCAGCCGCCAAGGCGGGGGGCGAGAAGAGACCCAGTACTTC. Protein product: CASSRQGGGREETQYF.

This clone was seen a single time. This rearrangement joins TRBV12-5 to TRBJ2-2; tentatively, D is TRBD1 (6 bases). Trimming stripped 5 bases from V and 7 bases from J, with 20 bases between. The germline V gene encodes CDR1 LGHNT and CDR2 FRNRAP. This CDR3 is built from 16 residues. CDR3 DNA: TGTGCTAGTGGTCAACAAAAACCACAGGGTGTCGGGGAGCTGTTTTTT. This sequence encodes CASGQQKPQGVGELFF.

This clone was seen only a few times. The rearrangement joins TRBV11-2 to TRBJ1-1; no clear D. Germline V CDR1 and CDR2: SGHAT, FQNNGV. The germline V and J ends were trimmed by 4 bases and 3 bases, with 12 bases remaining between them. This CDR3 is 14 amino acids long. In DNA form, the CDR3 reads TGTGCCAGCAGCTCCGACTCTTCGGACACTGAAGCTTTCTTT. It translates to CASSSDSSDTEAFF. The full variable domain, completed using reference TRBV11-2 and TRBJ1-1, is EAGVAQSPRYKIIEKRQSVAFWCNPISGHATLYWYQQILGQGPKLLIQFQNNGVVDDSQLPKDRFSAERLKGVDSTLKIQPAKLEDSAVYLCASSSDSSDTEAFFGQGTRLTVV.